This T cell receptor (beta chain) was found in a study of T-cell memory formation after mild COVID-19. Study-wide results and limits: Some clones that responded turned up in pre-infection memory, which suggests that cross-reactive memory joined in. Clones that got smaller from day 15 to 85 had even CD4/CD8, while clones growing later tipped toward CD4+. The CD4+ clones that contracted clustered mainly within CM and EM, and the CD8+ clones concentrated in EMRA.

On this clonotype itself: The target antigen is unknown.

The CDR3 loop spans 13 amino acids. The V and J ends lost 8 bases and 5 bases respectively, with 15 bases between them. Germline V gives CDR1 MNHEY, CDR2 SVGEGT. Using constant-segment primers, 5'RACE produced TCR alpha and TCR beta cDNA libraries carrying sample barcodes and UMIs. MiXCR, applied by TCRdb to the 5' RACE reads, yields one record per CDR3 protein. The profile shows about 200,000 distinct CDR3 sequences, roughly 10% of them singletons. The sample was PBMCs or a T cell subset sorted from them (not recorded which). This chain connects TRBV6-2 or TRBV6-3 to TRBJ2-5; D gene unclear. This clonotype originated in a man younger than 35 who had mild COVID-19 (a few samples of this study predate the infection). Cell type and time point are not known. CDR3 sequence (DNA): TGTGCCAGCTCATTGGTCTCCTGGGAGACCCAGTACTTC. Translated: CASSLVSWETQYF.